This passage covers 28 T cell receptor beta chains from one sample sequenced in a study of identical twins. From the 5' RACE reads, TCRdb called clonotypes with MiXCR, one entry per CDR3 protein. Altogether hundreds of thousands of distinct CDR3 sequences are present, 8.5% to 9% being singletons, with the ten largest covering 0.8% to 1%. The data also belong to a second study, concerning yellow fever vaccine responses in identical twins.

Sequences were obtained from PBMCs. These receptor sequences come from a woman aged 18-30 years in good health.

The chain has TRBV2 and TRBJ2-1, with 11 bases fitting TRBD2. CDR1 and CDR2 from the germline V gene are SNHLY and FYNNEI. The junction had 16 bases not matched to a gene; V was cut back by 10 bases and J by 2 bases. The CDR3 covers 18 residues. The CDR3 here is CAIRPLAGGVSPYNEQFF. The CDR3 DNA reads TGTGCCATCAGACCTTTAGCGGGAGGGGTAAGTCCCTACAATGAGCAGTTCTTC.

Ten or more counts support this clonotype. V usage is TRBV7-2 and J usage is TRBJ2-3, with TRBD2 matching 8 bases. The CDR3 has 17 amino acids. Germline trimming cut 4 bases from V and 0 bases from J; bases unmatched to any gene: 9. Germline CDR1 SGHTA, CDR2 FQGNSA. The CDR3 here is CASSSVSSGSSTDTQYF. CDR3 coding DNA: TGTGCCAGCAGCTCCGTTTCTAGCGGGTCTAGCACAGATACGCAGTATTTT.

The chain uses TRBV4-2 and TRBJ2-7; 8 positions match TRBD1. From germline, CDR1 is LGHNA and CDR2 YNFKEQ. V lost 1 base and J lost 2; bases outside the gene matches: 4. The CDR3 totals 15 residues. The CDR3: CASSQGPGQAYEQYF. CDR3 DNA sequence: TGTGCCAGCAGCCAAGGACCGGGACAGGCCTACGAGCAGTACTTC.

This clonotype showed up many times. The V call is TRBV29-1, the J call TRBJ2-5; TRBD1 might be the D (5 bases). Germline CDR1 SQVTM, CDR2 ANQGSEA. The CDR3 length is 11 residues. Trimming removed 7 bases at V and 5 bases at J, with 11 bases between. CDR3 DNA sequence: TGCAGCGCCAGGGCGGTGGAGACCCAGTACTTC. Its protein product is CSARAVETQYF.

This clonotype was seen only a few times. The chain recombines TRBV29-1 with TRBJ1-1; 8 bases line up with TRBD1. Trimming cost V 7 bases and J 7 bases; bases outside gene matches: 17. The V gene's germline CDR1 is SQVTM and CDR2 ANQGSEA. This CDR3 comprises 15 residues. CDR3 protein: CSAQFIGRTGLEAFF. CDR3 bases: TGCAGCGCGCAATTTATTGGCCGGACAGGGCTTGAAGCTTTCTTT.

The chain has TRBV3-1 and TRBJ2-1; D uncertain. The germline V and J ends were trimmed by 10 bases and 4 bases, with 11 bases remaining between them. From germline, CDR1 is LGHDT and CDR2 YNNKEL (reference sequence). The CDR3 consists of 12 residues. CDR3 amino acids: CATCHRYNEQFF. CDR3 coding DNA: TGTGCCACCTGCCACAGATACAATGAGCAGTTCTTC.

This clonotype was recorded many times. The chain uses TRBV6-5 and TRBJ2-7, with a weak D call TRBD2 (7 bases). Looked up from germline, CDR1 is MNHEY and CDR2 is SVGAGI. The CDR3 is 15 residues long. The germline V and J ends were trimmed by 0 bases and 0 bases, with 9 bases remaining between them. CDR3 amino acids: CASSYSGGDSYEQYF. In DNA form, the CDR3 reads TGTGCCAGCAGTTACTCAGGGGGGGACTCCTACGAGCAGTACTTC.

The genes are TRBV12-3 or TRBV12-4 and TRBJ1-4, with a possible D match to TRBD1 (5 bases). V was cut by 0 bases and J by 11 bases, with 13 bases left in between. The CDR3 extends over 14 amino acids. CDR3 sequence (DNA): TGTGCCAGCAGTTTAGCTCGATTGGGGGAGAAACTGTTTTTT. This encodes CASSLARLGEKLFF.

The DNA of the CDR3 is TGTGCCAGCAGCGGTGGAGGGAGAGGCTCTGGGGAGCTGTTTTTT. Its translation is CASSGGGRGSGELFF. The chain employs TRBV7-2 and TRBJ2-2, with a possible D match to TRBD2 (6 bases). Trimming stripped 5 bases from V and 8 bases from J, with 18 bases between. There are 15 residues in the CDR3. From germline, CDR1 is SGHTA and CDR2 FQGNSA.

This clonotype was counted between two and nine times. The chain couples TRBV30 to TRBJ1-5, with D perhaps matching TRBD1 (5 bases). V shed 2 bases and J shed 3 bases, with 14 bases lying between them. This CDR3 contains 15 residues. Germline V gene data show CDR1 as GTSNPN and CDR2 as SVGIG (reference sequence). The CDR3 DNA reads TGTGCCTGGAGTACCACCGGGACGTTCAATCAGCCCCAGCATTTT. It yields the protein CAWSTTGTFNQPQHF.

Only a few counts were recorded for this clonotype. The chain carries TRBV6-5 and TRBJ2-7; D is undetermined. The V end was cut by 2 bases, the J end by 0 bases, with 8 bases between. CDR1 is MNHEY and CDR2 is SVGAGI in the germline V gene. CDR3 length equals 14 residues. CDR3 protein: CASSYKTLSYEQYF. The CDR3 DNA sequence: TGTGCCAGCAGTTACAAGACCCTCTCCTACGAGCAGTACTTC.

A few counts support this clonotype. The chain joins TRBV28 to TRBJ2-7; D ambiguous. Trimming left V 6 bases short and J 0 bases short, with 6 bases between. Germline assignment: CDR1 MDHEN and CDR2 SYDVKM. The CDR3 spans 12 residues. CDR3 in DNA: TGTGCCAGCAGCCGCAACTCCTACGAGCAGTACTTC. Its protein product is CASSRNSYEQYF. The variable domain in full, with the rest retrieved from reference TRBV28 and TRBJ2-7, is DVKVTQSSRYLVKRTGEKVFLECVQDMDHENMFWYRQDPGLGLRLIYFSYDVKMKEKGDIPEGYSVSREKKERFSLILESASTNQTSMYLCASSRNSYEQYFGPGTRLTVT.

This clonotype was seen a handful of times. This chain links TRBV5-1 with TRBJ2-7; 7 nucleotides match TRBD2. Germline CDR1 reads SGHRS; CDR2 reads YFSETQ. Trimming at V came to 5 bases and at J to 1 base, leaving 18 bases not matched to a gene. CDR3 length: 18 amino acids. In DNA form, the CDR3 reads TGCGCCAGCAGTTCGGGGATCCCGAGCGGGGCACATTCCTACGAGCAGTACTTC. It is translated as CASSSGIPSGAHSYEQYF.

V is TRBV5-1 and J is TRBJ2-7; 14 positions match TRBD2. This CDR3 comprises 17 residues. The V gene's germline CDR1 is SGHRS and CDR2 YFSETQ. The V gene end was trimmed by 0 bases and the J gene end by 6 bases; junction bases not matched to a gene: 8. CDR3 sequence reads: CASSLAPGLAGGGEQYF. The CDR3 coding sequence is TGCGCCAGCAGCTTGGCCCCAGGACTAGCGGGAGGAGGCGAGCAGTACTTC.

This clonotype came up many times. This chain links TRBV4-3 with TRBJ2-7, with 7 bases matching TRBD1. The CDR3 extends over 15 amino acids. Trimming took 2 bases from V and 2 from J; bases not matched to a gene: 6. CDR1 is LGHNA and CDR2 is YSLEER in the germline V gene. CDR3 protein: CASSQQQGTAYEQYF. The CDR3, as DNA: TGCGCCAGCAGCCAACAACAGGGGACCGCCTACGAGCAGTACTTC.

This clonotype showed up just a few times. The J gene is TRBJ2-1, the V gene TRBV3-1, with D hard to call. Trimming removed 0 bases at V and 3 bases at J, with 9 bases between. Germline-derived CDR1 and CDR2 are LGHDT and YNNKEL (reference sequence). The CDR3 sequence is 15 residues long. CDR3 in amino acids: CASSQDGEIYNEQFF. CDR3 nucleotide sequence: TGTGCCAGCAGCCAAGACGGAGAGATCTACAATGAGCAGTTCTTC.

V gene TRBV5-1 combines with J gene TRBJ2-3, with D unclear. The ends were cut back, 4 bases at V and 6 bases at J, with 24 bases in the middle. This CDR3 comprises 17 residues. Per germline, CDR1 SGHRS and CDR2 YFSETQ. The CDR3 DNA follows: TGCGCCAGCAGCCCCCTAAGGGCGAACCTACTGGGGGATACGCAGTATTTT. This translates into CASSPLRANLLGDTQYF.

The rearrangement joins TRBV5-5 to TRBJ2-3; D ambiguous. From germline, CDR1 is SGHKS and CDR2 YYEKEE (reference sequence). V shed 5 bases and J shed 0 bases, with 10 bases lying between them. CDR3 length: 14 amino acids. The DNA for the CDR3 is TGTGCCAGCAGGATCCTAATAAGCACAGATACGCAGTATTTT. Amino acid sequence: CASRILISTDTQYF.

The table lists this clonotype with a few counts. The rearrangement links TRBV11-3 to TRBJ2-4; no clear D. This CDR3 is 13 amino acids long. V was trimmed by 5 bases and J by 7 bases, leaving 12 bases between them. Germline V gene data show CDR1 as SGHNT and CDR2 as YENEEA. The CDR3 spells CASSMGLENIQYF. CDR3 nucleotide sequence: TGTGCCAGCAGCATGGGCCTAGAGAACATTCAGTACTTC.

This clonotype was detected a few times. CDR3 in DNA: TGTGCCACCAGTGGGGGGGGAGCGGGGCGCTCCTACAATGAGCAGTTCTTC. Protein product: CATSGGGAGRSYNEQFF. This chain links TRBV24-1 with TRBJ2-1; 7 nucleotides agree with TRBD2. With 5 bases clipped from V and 0 bases from J, the junction kept 9 bases outside the gene matches. CDR3 size: 17 residues. The germline V gene has CDR1 KGHDR and CDR2 SFDVKD.

This rearrangement joins TRBV5-1 to TRBJ2-3; 8 nucleotides align to TRBD2. Germline lookup yields CDR1 SGHRS and CDR2 YFSETQ. Losses at the gene ends were 3 bases for V and 4 bases for J; bases not matched to a gene: 7. The CDR3 runs 15 residues. The CDR3 protein is CASSSSGRTADTQYF. The DNA of the CDR3 is TGCGCCAGCAGCTCCAGCGGGAGAACGGCAGATACGCAGTATTTT.

The sample holds many counts of this clonotype. V is TRBV27 and J is TRBJ2-1; 14 bases are a match to TRBD2. The CDR3 length is 17 residues. Trimming at V came to 2 bases and at J to 5 bases, leaving 5 bases not matched to a gene. Germline values: CDR1 MNHEY, CDR2 SMNVEV (reference sequence). The DNA for the CDR3 is TGTGCCAGCAGTTTAAGACTAGCGGGAGGGGATAACAATGAGCAGTTCTTC. Its protein product is CASSLRLAGGDNNEQFF.

This clonotype was observed a handful of times. This chain joins TRBV15 and TRBJ1-1, with a tentative D call TRBD1 (6 bases). From germline, CDR1 is LNHNV and CDR2 YYDKDF (reference sequence). The CDR3 has 16 residues. V lost 2 bases and J 5 bases, leaving 18 bases between the germline ends. The CDR3 sequence: CATSRRGGGRTTEAFF. The CDR3 coding sequence is TGTGCCACCAGCAGACGCGGGGGGGGGCGGACTACTGAAGCTTTCTTT. The full variable domain, rest sourced from reference TRBV15 and TRBJ1-1, is DAMVIQNPRYQVTQFGKPVTLSCSQTLNHNVMYWYQQKSSQAPKLLFHYYDKDFNNEADTPDNFQSRRPNTSFCFLDIRSPGLGDTAMYLCATSRRGGGRTTEAFFGQGTRLTVV.

The rearrangement joins TRBV3-1 to TRBJ2-1, with 16 bases matching TRBD2. Looked up from germline, CDR1 is LGHDT and CDR2 is YNNKEL (reference sequence). V lost 6 bases, J lost 1 base, and 6 bases stayed unmatched. The CDR3 has 18 residues. The CDR3 bases are TGTGCCAGCAGTCCGGGGACTAGCGGGGGGGCATCCTACAATGAGCAGTTCTTC. Translated: CASSPGTSGGASYNEQFF.

The rearrangement joins TRBV7-8 to TRBJ2-7; 11 bases fit TRBD1. The CDR3 totals 15 residues. Germline V gene data show CDR1 as SGHVS and CDR2 as FQNEAQ. After removal of 7 bases from V and 2 bases from J, the junction contained 7 bases not matched to a gene. CDR3 in DNA: TGTGCCAGCACCCCAGGGGACAGGGGGACCTACGAGCAGTACTTC. This codes for CASTPGDRGTYEQYF.

This clonotype was counted at least ten times. The V call is TRBV5-1, the J call TRBJ2-5; D is possibly TRBD1 (7 bases). Trimming took off 4 bases at V and 3 bases at J, with 16 bases between the two ends. CDR3 length equals 15 residues. Germline CDR1 SGHRS, CDR2 YFSETQ. CDR3 amino acids: CASSGGTAGEETQYF. The CDR3 DNA reads as TGCGCCAGCAGCGGGGGGACAGCCGGGGAAGAGACCCAGTACTTC.

The V and J genes are TRBV27 and TRBJ2-5, with TRBD2 matching over 7 bases. With 6 bases clipped from V and 1 base from J, the junction kept 5 bases outside the gene matches. Germline assignment: CDR1 MNHEY and CDR2 SMNVEV (reference sequence). The CDR3 totals 14 residues. CDR3 amino acids: CASRKWGGQETQYF. The CDR3 DNA follows: TGTGCCAGCAGAAAATGGGGGGGCCAAGAGACCCAGTACTTC.

This clonotype was detected ten times or more. The chain has TRBV25-1 and TRBJ1-6; a weak D match, TRBD1 (6 bases). CDR1 MGHDK and CDR2 SYGVNS come from the germline V gene. The CDR3 runs to 13 residues. The germline V and J ends were trimmed by 5 bases and 7 bases, with 9 bases remaining between them. CDR3 residues: CASSITGNSPLHF. CDR3 DNA sequence: TGTGCCAGCAGTATCACAGGGAATTCACCCCTCCACTTT.